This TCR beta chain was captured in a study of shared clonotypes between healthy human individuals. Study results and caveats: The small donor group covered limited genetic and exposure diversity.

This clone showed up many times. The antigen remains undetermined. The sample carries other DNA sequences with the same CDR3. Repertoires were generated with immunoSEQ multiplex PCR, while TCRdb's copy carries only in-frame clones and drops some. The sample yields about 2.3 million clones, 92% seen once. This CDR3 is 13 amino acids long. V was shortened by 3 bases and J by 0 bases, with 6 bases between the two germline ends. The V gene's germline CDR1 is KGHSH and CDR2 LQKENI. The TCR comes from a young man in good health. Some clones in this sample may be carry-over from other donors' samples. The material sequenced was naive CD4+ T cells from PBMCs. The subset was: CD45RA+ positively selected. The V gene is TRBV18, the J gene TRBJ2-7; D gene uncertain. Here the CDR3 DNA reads TGTGCCAGCTCACCCCCGAGCTCCTACGAGCAGTACTTC. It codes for CASSPPSSYEQYF.